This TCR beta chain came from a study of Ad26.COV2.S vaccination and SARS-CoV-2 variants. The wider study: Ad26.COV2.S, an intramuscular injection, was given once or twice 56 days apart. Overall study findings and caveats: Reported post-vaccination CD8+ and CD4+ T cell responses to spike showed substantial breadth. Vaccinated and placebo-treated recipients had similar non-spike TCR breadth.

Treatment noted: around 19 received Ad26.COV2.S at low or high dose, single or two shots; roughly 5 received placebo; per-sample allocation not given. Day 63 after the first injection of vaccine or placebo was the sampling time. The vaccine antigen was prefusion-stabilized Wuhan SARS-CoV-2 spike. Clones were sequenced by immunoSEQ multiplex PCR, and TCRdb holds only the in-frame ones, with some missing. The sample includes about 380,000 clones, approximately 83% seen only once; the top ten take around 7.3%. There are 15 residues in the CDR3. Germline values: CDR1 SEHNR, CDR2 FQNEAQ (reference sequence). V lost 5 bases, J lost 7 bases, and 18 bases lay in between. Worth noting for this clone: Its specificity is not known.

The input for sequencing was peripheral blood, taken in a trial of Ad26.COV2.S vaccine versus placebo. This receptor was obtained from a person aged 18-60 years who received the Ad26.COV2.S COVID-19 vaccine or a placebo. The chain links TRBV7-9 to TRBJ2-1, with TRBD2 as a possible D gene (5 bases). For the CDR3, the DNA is TGTGCCAGCAGCCCAAGCGGTGCATATGGGAATGAGCAGTTCTTC. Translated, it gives CASSPSGAYGNEQFF.